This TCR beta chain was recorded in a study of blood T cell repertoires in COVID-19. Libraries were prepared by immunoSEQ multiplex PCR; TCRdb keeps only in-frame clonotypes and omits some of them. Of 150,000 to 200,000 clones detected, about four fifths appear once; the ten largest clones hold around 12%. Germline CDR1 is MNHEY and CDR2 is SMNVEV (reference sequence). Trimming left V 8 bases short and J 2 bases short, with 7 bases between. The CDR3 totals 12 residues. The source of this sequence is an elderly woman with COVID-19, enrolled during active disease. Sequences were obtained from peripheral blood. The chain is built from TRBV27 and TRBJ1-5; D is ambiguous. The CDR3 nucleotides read TGTGCCAGCGGCCAGGGCAATCAGCCCCAGCATTTT. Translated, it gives CASGQGNQPQHF.